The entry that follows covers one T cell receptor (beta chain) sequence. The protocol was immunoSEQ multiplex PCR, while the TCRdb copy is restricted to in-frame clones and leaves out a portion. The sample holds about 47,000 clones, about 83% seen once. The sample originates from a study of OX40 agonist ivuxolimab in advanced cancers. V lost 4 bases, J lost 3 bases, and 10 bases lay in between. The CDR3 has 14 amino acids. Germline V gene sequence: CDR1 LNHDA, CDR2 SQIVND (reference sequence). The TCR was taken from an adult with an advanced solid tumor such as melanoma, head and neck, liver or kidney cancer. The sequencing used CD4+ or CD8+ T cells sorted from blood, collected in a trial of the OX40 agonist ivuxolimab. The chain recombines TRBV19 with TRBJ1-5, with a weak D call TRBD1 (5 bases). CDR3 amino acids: CASSNRPYNQPQHF. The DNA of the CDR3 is TGTGCCAGTAGTAACAGGCCCTACAATCAGCCCCAGCATTTT.